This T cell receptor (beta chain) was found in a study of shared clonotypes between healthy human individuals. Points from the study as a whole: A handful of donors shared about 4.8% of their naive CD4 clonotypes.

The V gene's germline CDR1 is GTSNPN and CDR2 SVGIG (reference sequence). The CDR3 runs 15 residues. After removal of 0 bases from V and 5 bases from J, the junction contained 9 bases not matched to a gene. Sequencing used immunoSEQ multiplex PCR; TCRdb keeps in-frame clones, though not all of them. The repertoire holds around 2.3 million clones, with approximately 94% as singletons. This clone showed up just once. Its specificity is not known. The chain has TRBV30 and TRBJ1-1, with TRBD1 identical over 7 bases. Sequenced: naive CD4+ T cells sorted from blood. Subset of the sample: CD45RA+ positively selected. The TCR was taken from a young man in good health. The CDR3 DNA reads TGTGCCTGGAGTGTACCCCGCAGGGGGGGGACTGAAGCTTTCTTT. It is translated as CAWSVPRRGGTEAFF.